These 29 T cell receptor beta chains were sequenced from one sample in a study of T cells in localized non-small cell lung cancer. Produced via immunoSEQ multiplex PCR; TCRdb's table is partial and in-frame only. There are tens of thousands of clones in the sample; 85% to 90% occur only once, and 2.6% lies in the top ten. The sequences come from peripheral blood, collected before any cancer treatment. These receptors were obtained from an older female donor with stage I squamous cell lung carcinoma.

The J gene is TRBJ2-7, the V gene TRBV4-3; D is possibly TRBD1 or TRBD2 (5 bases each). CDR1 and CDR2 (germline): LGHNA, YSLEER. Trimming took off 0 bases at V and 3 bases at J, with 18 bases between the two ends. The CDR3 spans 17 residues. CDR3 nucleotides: TGCGCCAGCAGCCAAGAAATCGGGCGAGTTGGGGGCTACGAGCAGTACTTC. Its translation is CASSQEIGRVGGYEQYF.

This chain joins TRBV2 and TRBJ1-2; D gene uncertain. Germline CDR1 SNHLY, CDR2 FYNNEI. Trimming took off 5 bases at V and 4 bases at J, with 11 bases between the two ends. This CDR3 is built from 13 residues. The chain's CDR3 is CASSILQFYGYTF. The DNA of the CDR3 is TGTGCCAGCAGTATTCTACAGTTCTATGGCTACACCTTC.

Here the CDR3 reads CASTSSSGREGTQYF. Written as DNA, the CDR3 is TGTGCCAGCACCTCATCTAGCGGGAGGGAAGGGACCCAGTACTTC. The V and J genes are TRBV2 and TRBJ2-5, with TRBD2 identical over 12 bases. V dropped 7 bases and J dropped 7; count of bases not matched to a gene: 10. The V gene's germline CDR1 is SNHLY and CDR2 FYNNEI. The CDR3 totals 15 residues.

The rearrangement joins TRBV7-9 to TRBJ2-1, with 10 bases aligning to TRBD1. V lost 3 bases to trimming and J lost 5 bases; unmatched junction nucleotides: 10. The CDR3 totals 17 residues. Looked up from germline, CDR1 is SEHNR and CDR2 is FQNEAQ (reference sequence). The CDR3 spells CASSFPNGTGAHNEQFF. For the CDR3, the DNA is TGTGCCAGCAGCTTTCCCAACGGGACAGGGGCCCACAATGAGCAGTTCTTC.

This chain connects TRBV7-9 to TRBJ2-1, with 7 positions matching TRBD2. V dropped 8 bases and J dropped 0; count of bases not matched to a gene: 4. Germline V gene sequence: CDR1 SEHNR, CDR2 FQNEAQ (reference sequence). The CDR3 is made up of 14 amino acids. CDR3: CASSLADSYNEQFF. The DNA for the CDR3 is TGTGCCAGCTCCCTAGCGGACTCCTACAATGAGCAGTTCTTC. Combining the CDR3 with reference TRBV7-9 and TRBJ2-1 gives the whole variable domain DTGVSQNPRHKITKRGQNVTFRCDPISEHNRLYWYRQTLGQGPEFLTYFQNEAQLEKSRLLSDRFSAERPKGSFSTLEIQRTEQGDSAMYLCASSLADSYNEQFFGPGTRLTVL.

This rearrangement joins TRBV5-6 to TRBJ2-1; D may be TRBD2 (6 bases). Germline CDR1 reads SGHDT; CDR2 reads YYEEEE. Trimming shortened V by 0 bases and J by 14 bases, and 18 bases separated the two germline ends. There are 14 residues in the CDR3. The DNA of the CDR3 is TGTGCCAGCAGCTTGGAAACTAGCAGGTCTGGGGAGTTCTTC. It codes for CASSLETSRSGEFF.

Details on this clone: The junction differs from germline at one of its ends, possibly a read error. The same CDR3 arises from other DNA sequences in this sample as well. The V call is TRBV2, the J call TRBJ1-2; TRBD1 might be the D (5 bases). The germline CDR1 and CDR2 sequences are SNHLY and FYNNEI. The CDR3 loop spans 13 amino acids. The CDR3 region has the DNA TGCGCCAGCTCCTCGGACCAAGGGGTTGGCTACACCTTC. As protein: CASSSDQGVGYTF.

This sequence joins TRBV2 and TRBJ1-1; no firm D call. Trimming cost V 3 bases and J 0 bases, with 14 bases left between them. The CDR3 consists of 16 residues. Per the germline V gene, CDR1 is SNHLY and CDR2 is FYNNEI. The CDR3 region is CASSECDEAMNTEAFF. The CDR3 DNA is TGTGCCAGCAGTGAGTGTGATGAGGCTATGAACACTGAAGCTTTCTTT.

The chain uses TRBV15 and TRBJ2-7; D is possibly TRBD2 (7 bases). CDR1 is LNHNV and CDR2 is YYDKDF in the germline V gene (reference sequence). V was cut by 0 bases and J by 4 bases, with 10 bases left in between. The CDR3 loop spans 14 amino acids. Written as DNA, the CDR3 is TGTGCCACCAGCAGAGAAGGGGGGGGATACGAGCAGTACTTC. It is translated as CATSREGGGYEQYF. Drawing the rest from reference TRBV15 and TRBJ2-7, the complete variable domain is DAMVIQNPRYQVTQFGKPVTLSCSQTLNHNVMYWYQQKSSQAPKLLFHYYDKDFNNEADTPDNFQSRRPNTSFCFLDIRSPGLGDTAMYLCATSREGGGYEQYFGPGTRLTVT.

CDR3 amino acids: CASSADRVSYEQYF. The CDR3 DNA is TGTGCCAGCAGCGCCGACAGGGTTTCCTACGAGCAGTACTTC. The gene calls are TRBV7-9 and TRBJ2-7, with 7 nucleotides matching TRBD1. With V trimmed by 5 bases and J by 1 base, 5 bases remained unmatched. CDR3 length: 14 residues. Germline V gene lookup returns CDR1 SEHNR and CDR2 FQNEAQ (reference sequence).

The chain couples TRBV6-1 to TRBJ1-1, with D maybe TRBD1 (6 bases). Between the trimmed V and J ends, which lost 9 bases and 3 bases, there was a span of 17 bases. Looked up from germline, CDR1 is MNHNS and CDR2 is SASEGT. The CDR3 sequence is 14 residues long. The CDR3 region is CASGPRGSDTEAFF. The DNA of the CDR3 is TGTGCCAGTGGACCCAGGGGTTCGGACACTGAAGCTTTCTTT.

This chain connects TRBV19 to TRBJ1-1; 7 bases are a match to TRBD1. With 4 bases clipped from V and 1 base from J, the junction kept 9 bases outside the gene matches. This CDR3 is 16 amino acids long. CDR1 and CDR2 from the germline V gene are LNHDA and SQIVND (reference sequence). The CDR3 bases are TGTGCCAGTAGTACCCGACAGGGTGAAAGGAACACTGAAGCTTTCTTT. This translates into CASSTRQGERNTEAFF.

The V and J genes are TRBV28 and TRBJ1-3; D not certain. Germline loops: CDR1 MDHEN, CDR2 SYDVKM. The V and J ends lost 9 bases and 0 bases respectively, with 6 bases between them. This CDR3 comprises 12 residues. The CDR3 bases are TGTGCCAGTAGAAGCTCTGGAAACACCATATATTTT. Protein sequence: CASRSSGNTIYF.

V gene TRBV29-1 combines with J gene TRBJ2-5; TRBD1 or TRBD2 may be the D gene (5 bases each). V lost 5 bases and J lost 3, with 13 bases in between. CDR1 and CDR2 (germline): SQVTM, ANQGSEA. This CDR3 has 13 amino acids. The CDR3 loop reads CSVLWGSKETQYF. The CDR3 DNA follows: TGCAGCGTTTTATGGGGGAGTAAAGAGACCCAGTACTTC.

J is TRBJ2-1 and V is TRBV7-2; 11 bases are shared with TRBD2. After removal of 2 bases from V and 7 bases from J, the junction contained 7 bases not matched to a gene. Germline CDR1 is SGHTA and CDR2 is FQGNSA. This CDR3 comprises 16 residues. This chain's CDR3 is CASSLQLAGVGNEQFF. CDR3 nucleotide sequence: TGTGCCAGCAGCTTACAACTAGCGGGAGTGGGGAATGAGCAGTTCTTC.

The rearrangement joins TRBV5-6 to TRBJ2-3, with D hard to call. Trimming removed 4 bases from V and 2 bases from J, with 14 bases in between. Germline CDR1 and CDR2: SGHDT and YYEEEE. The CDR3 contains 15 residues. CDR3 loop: CASSLFGGTTDTQYF. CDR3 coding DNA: TGTGCCAGCAGCCTCTTCGGCGGAACCACAGATACGCAGTATTTT.

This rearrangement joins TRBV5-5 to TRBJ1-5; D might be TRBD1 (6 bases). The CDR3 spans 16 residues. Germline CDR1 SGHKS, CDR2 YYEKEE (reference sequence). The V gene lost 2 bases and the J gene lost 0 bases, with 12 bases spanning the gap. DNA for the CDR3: TGTGCCAGCAGCTTACTTCGGACAGCTAGCAATCAGCCCCAGCATTTT. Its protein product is CASSLLRTASNQPQHF.

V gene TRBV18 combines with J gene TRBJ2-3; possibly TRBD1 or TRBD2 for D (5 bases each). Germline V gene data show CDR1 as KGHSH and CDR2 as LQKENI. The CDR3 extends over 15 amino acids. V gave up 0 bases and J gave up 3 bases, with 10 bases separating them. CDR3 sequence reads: CASSPPGVRTDTQYF. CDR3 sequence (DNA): TGTGCCAGCTCACCACCGGGGGTGAGGACAGATACGCAGTATTTT.

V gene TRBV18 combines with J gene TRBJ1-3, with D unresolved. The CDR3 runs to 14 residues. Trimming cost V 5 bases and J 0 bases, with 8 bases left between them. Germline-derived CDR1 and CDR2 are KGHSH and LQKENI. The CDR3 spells CASSTWSSGNTIYF. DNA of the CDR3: TGTGCCAGCTCAACCTGGTCCTCTGGAAACACCATATATTTT.

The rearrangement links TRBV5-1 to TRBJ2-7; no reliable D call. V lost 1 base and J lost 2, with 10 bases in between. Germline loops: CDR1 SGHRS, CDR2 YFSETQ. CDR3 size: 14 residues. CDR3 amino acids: CASSLRTPPYEQYF. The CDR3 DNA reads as TGCGCCAGCAGCTTGAGGACCCCCCCCTACGAGCAGTACTTC.

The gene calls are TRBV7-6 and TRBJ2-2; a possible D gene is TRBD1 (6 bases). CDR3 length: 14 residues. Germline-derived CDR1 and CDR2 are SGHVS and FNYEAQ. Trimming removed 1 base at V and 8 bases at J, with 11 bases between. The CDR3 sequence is CASSLVQGRGELFF. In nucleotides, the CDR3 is TGTGCCAGCAGCTTAGTCCAGGGGAGAGGGGAGCTGTTTTTT.

Here the CDR3 reads CAWSVLGSPYNEQFF. CDR3 bases: TGTGCCTGGAGTGTACTCGGGAGTCCCTACAATGAGCAGTTCTTC. The chain combines TRBV30 with TRBJ2-1; D may be TRBD2 (6 bases). Germline loops: CDR1 GTSNPN, CDR2 SVGIG (reference sequence). V dropped 0 bases and J dropped 2 bases, with 11 bases sitting between them. The length of the CDR3 is 15 residues. Full variable domain (missing parts from reference TRBV30 and TRBJ2-1): SQTIHQWPATLVQPVGSPLSLECTVEGTSNPNLYWYRQAAGRGLQLLFYSVGIGQISSEVPQNLSASRPQDRQFILSSKKLLLSDSGFYLCAWSVLGSPYNEQFFGPGTRLTVL.

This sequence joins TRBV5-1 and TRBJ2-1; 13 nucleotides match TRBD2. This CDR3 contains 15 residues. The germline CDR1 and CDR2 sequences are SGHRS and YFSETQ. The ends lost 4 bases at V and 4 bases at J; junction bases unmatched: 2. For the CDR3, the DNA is TGCGCCAGCAGCCAGGGACTAGCGGGGTACAATGAGCAGTTCTTC. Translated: CASSQGLAGYNEQFF.

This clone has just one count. CDR3 region: CASSFTSGSSGEQYF. CDR3 in DNA: TGCGCCAGCAGCTTCACTAGCGGGAGTTCGGGAGAGCAGTACTTC. The V gene is TRBV5-1, the J gene TRBJ2-7, with 11 bases aligning to TRBD2. With 2 bases clipped from V and 7 bases from J, the junction kept 8 bases outside the gene matches. The CDR3 is 15 amino acids. The germline CDR1 and CDR2 sequences are SGHRS and YFSETQ. The full variable domain, completed using reference TRBV5-1 and TRBJ2-7, is KAGVTQTPRYLIKTRGQQVTLSCSPISGHRSVSWYQQTPGQGLQFLFEYFSETQRNKGNFPGRFSGRQFSNSRSEMNVSTLELGDSALYLCASSFTSGSSGEQYFGPGTRLTVT.

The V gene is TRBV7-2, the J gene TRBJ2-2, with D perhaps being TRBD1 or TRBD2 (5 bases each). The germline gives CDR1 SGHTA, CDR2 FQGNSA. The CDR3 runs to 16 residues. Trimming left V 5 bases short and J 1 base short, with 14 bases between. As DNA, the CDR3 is TGTGCCAGCAGCCCCCCCGGGACGGAGAACACCGGGGAGCTGTTTTTT. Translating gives CASSPPGTENTGELFF.

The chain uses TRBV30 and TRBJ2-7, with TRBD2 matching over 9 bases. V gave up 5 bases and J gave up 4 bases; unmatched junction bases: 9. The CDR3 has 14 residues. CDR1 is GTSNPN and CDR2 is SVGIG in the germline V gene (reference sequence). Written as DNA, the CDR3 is TGTGCCTGGGTCGGTAGCGGGAGTATATACGAGCAGTACTTC. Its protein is CAWVGSGSIYEQYF. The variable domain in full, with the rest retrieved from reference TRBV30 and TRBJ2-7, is SQTIHQWPATLVQPVGSPLSLECTVEGTSNPNLYWYRQAAGRGLQLLFYSVGIGQISSEVPQNLSASRPQDRQFILSSKKLLLSDSGFYLCAWVGSGSIYEQYFGPGTRLTVT.

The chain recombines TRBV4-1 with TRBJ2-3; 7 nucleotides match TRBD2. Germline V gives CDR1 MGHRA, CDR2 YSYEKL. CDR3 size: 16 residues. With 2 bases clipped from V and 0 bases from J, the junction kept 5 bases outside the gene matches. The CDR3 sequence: CASSQNRLASTDTQYF. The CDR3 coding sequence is TGCGCCAGCAGCCAAAACCGACTAGCTAGCACAGATACGCAGTATTTT.

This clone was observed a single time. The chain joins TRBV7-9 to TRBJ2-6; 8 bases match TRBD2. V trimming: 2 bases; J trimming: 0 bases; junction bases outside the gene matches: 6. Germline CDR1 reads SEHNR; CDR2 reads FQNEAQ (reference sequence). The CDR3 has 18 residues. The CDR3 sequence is CASSLLLAVFSGANVLTF. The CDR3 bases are TGTGCCAGCAGCTTATTACTAGCGGTTTTCTCTGGGGCCAACGTCCTGACTTTC.

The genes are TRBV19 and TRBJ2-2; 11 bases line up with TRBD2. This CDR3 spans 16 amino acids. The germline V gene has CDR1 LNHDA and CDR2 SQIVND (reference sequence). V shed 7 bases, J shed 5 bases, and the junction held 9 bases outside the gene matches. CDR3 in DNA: TGTGCCAGTACTCCCACTAGCGGGAGAGGAACCGGGGAGCTGTTTTTT. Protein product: CASTPTSGRGTGELFF.